This T cell receptor (beta chain) appears in the sequencing data of a study of OX40 agonist ivuxolimab in advanced cancers. Study-wide background: Patients were dosed with the agonistic anti-OX40 (CD134) antibody ivuxolimab. Patients treated during dose escalation were battling hepatocellular carcinoma, melanoma, renal cell or head and neck cancer. In three patients, partial responses were observed, one with hepatocellular carcinoma and two with cutaneous melanoma. Study-wide findings and caveats: Low normalized clonal expansion also occurred in some nonresponding patients.

The method was immunoSEQ multiplex PCR; TCRdb's version includes in-frame clones alone and lacks a portion of them. This sample yields about 54,000 clones, of which approximately 90% are seen a single time; 8.5% to 9% belongs to the top ten. Remarks on this clone: Its antigen is unidentified.

Germline V gives CDR1 PRHDT, CDR2 FYEKMQ (reference sequence). The CDR3 has 16 residues. Trimming took off 6 bases at V and 10 bases at J, with 22 bases between the two ends. The chain is built from TRBV13 and TRBJ1-6; TRBD1 is a possible D gene (5 bases). This TCR was recovered from an adult with an advanced solid tumor such as melanoma, head and neck, liver or kidney cancer. Sequences were derived from CD4+ or CD8+ T cells sorted from blood, sampled in a trial of the OX40 agonist ivuxolimab. The CDR3 region has the DNA TGTGCCAGCAGTGAGTCCGGGACGAGTGTTTACTCACCCCTCCACTTT. Amino acid sequence: CASSESGTSVYSPLHF.